This is a list of T cell receptor beta chains from one sample in a study of shared clonotypes between healthy human individuals. Clones were sequenced by immunoSEQ multiplex PCR, and TCRdb holds only the in-frame ones, with some missing. Among hundreds of thousands of clones listed, roughly 96% were seen once. The material sequenced was memory CD8+ T cells sorted from blood. Receptor source: a man aged 25-45 years in good health. CDR3s include the opening cysteine and the closing phenylalanine or tryptophan. The D gene is left open where the match is weak.

D	V	CDR3
-	TRBV28	CASSLWGRETQYF
TRBD1	TRBV9	CASSVDDRGVGKLFF
-	TRBV5-4	CASSLAPSVKNIQYF
-	TRBV28	CASSAGSYEQYF
TRBD2	TRBV5-5	CASSVGLAGPRQFF
-	TRBV19	CASSIERGLYEQYF
-	TRBV9	CASSVMEGSSGNTIYF
-	TRBV5-1	CASSFRALTTEAFF
TRBD1	TRBV4-2	CASSQDRQGYEQYF
-	TRBV15	CATSRETEPWEKLFF
TRBD1	TRBV7-2	CASSKGQGWETEAFF
-	TRBV19	CASSIGAFSYEQYF
-	TRBV29-1	CSAQTGASSYEQYF